The next 25 T cell receptor beta chains were all read from a single sample in a study of blood T cell repertoires in COVID-19. The assay was immunoSEQ multiplex PCR, and TCRdb's table has in-frame clones only and misses some. The sample carries approximately 190,000 clones, roughly four fifths recorded once. Material for sequencing was peripheral blood. Receptors originate from a woman aged 40 to 50 with acute or convalescent COVID-19.

The chain combines TRBV18 with TRBJ1-1, with D possibly being TRBD1 (5 bases). The CDR3 contains 13 residues. Per the germline V gene, CDR1 is KGHSH and CDR2 is LQKENI. V was pared by 4 bases and J by 0 bases, with 6 bases between. For the CDR3, the DNA is TGTGCCAGCTCACAGGGGATGAACACTGAAGCTTTCTTT. Residues: CASSQGMNTEAFF.

The chain recombines TRBV7-2 with TRBJ2-7; TRBD1 agrees at 7 bases. V shed 4 bases and J 1 base; nucleotides not matched to a gene: 1. Germline V lookup: CDR1 SGHTA, CDR2 FQGNSA. This CDR3 has 13 amino acids. Here the CDR3 DNA reads TGTGCCAGCAGCTCACAGGGGTCCTACGAGCAGTACTTC. It specifies CASSSQGSYEQYF.

V is TRBV29-1 and J is TRBJ1-1; D call uncertain. Germline lookup yields CDR1 SQVTM and CDR2 ANQGSEA. The CDR3 loop spans 13 amino acids. Trimming took 4 bases from V and 4 from J, leaving 13 bases between them. CDR3 DNA: TGCAGCGTTGTCGTGCAGGAAGGCACTGAAGCTTTCTTT. Amino acids: CSVVVQEGTEAFF.

The J gene is TRBJ2-5, the V gene TRBV5-1, with 7 nucleotides matching TRBD1. Per germline, CDR1 SGHRS and CDR2 YFSETQ. This CDR3 spans 14 amino acids. J lost 4 bases, V lost 0 bases, and 3 bases had no gene match. This CDR3 reads CASSLGQGRETQYF. The CDR3 bases are TGCGCCAGCAGCTTGGGACAGGGTCGAGAGACCCAGTACTTC. Full variable domain (remainder filled in from reference TRBV5-1 and TRBJ2-5): KAGVTQTPRYLIKTRGQQVTLSCSPISGHRSVSWYQQTPGQGLQFLFEYFSETQRNKGNFPGRFSGRQFSNSRSEMNVSTLELGDSALYLCASSLGQGRETQYFGPGTRLLVL.

This chain uses TRBV7-3 with TRBJ1-1, with 8 bases matching TRBD1. This CDR3 comprises 16 residues. The trim removed 1 base at V and 0 bases at J, leaving 4 bases unmatched. Per the germline V gene, CDR1 is SGHTA and CDR2 is FQGTGA. CDR3 sequence (DNA): TGTGCCAGCAGCTTAAGGTGGGACAGGATGAACACTGAAGCTTTCTTT. Encoded protein: CASSLRWDRMNTEAFF.

The chain has TRBV11-2 and TRBJ1-4; TRBD1 matches at 7 bases. V lost 4 bases, J lost 8 bases, and 16 bases stayed unmatched. The germline V gene has CDR1 SGHAT and CDR2 FQNNGV. This CDR3 region has 17 residues. In nucleotides, the CDR3 is TGTGCCAGCAGCTCTCTCCGACAGGGCGGATATAGGGAAAAACTGTTTTTT. Protein product: CASSSLRQGGYREKLFF.

This chain joins TRBV24-1 and TRBJ1-5; 8 positions agree with TRBD1. This CDR3 has 16 residues. After removal of 3 bases from V and 1 base from J, the junction contained 4 bases not matched to a gene. Germline V gives CDR1 KGHDR, CDR2 SFDVKD. CDR3: CATSDPRTGSNQPQHF. In DNA form, the CDR3 reads TGTGCCACCAGTGATCCACGGACAGGGAGCAATCAGCCCCAGCATTTT.

The chain employs TRBV4-2 and TRBJ2-3; 7 positions agree with TRBD1. The V gene's germline CDR1 is LGHNA and CDR2 YNFKEQ. The J segment lost 2 bases and the V segment lost 1 base, leaving 12 bases of the junction unmatched. This CDR3 has 18 residues. The chain's CDR3 is CASSQGPQAGGITDTQYF. For the CDR3, the DNA is TGTGCCAGCAGCCAAGGCCCCCAGGCAGGGGGAATCACAGATACGCAGTATTTT.

The chain uses TRBV2 and TRBJ1-1; a possible D gene is TRBD1 (5 bases). Trimming pared 2 bases from V and 8 bases from J, leaving 12 bases between. In germline, CDR1 is SNHLY, CDR2 FYNNEI. The CDR3 runs to 13 residues. The CDR3 sequence: CASSEWRQLEAFF. CDR3 DNA: TGTGCCAGCAGTGAATGGAGACAGCTCGAAGCTTTCTTT.

The chain is built from TRBV6-6 and TRBJ2-1, with a possible D match to TRBD2 (6 bases). Trimming left V 6 bases short and J 9 bases short, with 9 bases between. The CDR3 sequence is 11 residues long. The germline CDR1 and CDR2 sequences are MNHNY and SVGAGI (reference sequence). DNA for the CDR3: TGTGCCAGCAGCCCGGAGGGTGAGCAGTTCTTC. Protein: CASSPEGEQFF.

The V call is TRBV30, the J call TRBJ1-6, with TRBD1 matching 10 bases. Germline V gene data show CDR1 as GTSNPN and CDR2 as SVGIG (reference sequence). The length of the CDR3 is 15 residues. The V gene end was trimmed by 4 bases and the J gene end by 13 bases; junction bases not matched to a gene: 13. CDR3 DNA: TGTGCCTGGAACCCTCTGGGACAGGGGATGAAGCCCCTCCACTTT. Amino acid sequence: CAWNPLGQGMKPLHF.

V gene TRBV5-1 combines with J gene TRBJ1-1; D remains ambiguous. CDR3 length: 15 residues. Germline CDR1 and CDR2: SGHRS and YFSETQ. The ends were cut back, 1 base at V and 1 base at J, with 11 bases in the middle. The CDR3 coding sequence is TGCGCCAGCAGCTTGAGCGGCCCCTCGAACACTGAAGCTTTCTTT. It translates to CASSLSGPSNTEAFF.

This chain connects TRBV28 to TRBJ1-1; no definite D call. CDR1 is MDHEN and CDR2 is SYDVKM in the germline V gene. CDR3 length: 13 residues. Trimming left V 7 bases short and J 1 base short, with 10 bases between. CDR3: CASTNSRNTEAFF. CDR3 nucleotide sequence: TGTGCCAGCACCAATAGCAGGAACACTGAAGCTTTCTTT.

This clone was observed once. V and J are TRBV29-1 and TRBJ1-2; maybe TRBD1 (5 bases). V lost 3 bases and J 8 bases, leaving 19 bases between the germline ends. The CDR3 consists of 14 residues. Germline V CDR1 and CDR2: SQVTM, ANQGSEA. The CDR3: CSVERQISSMGYTF. Here the CDR3 DNA reads TGCAGCGTTGAGAGACAGATCTCTTCTATGGGCTACACCTTC. Full variable domain (missing parts from reference TRBV29-1 and TRBJ1-2): SAVISQKPSRDICQRGTSLTIQCQVDSQVTMMFWYRQQPGQSLTLIATANQGSEATYESGFVIDKFPISRPNLTFSTLTVSNMSPEDSSIYLCSVERQISSMGYTFGSGTRLTVV.

This chain uses TRBV7-2 with TRBJ2-5, with a tentative D call TRBD1 (5 bases). This CDR3 is 13 amino acids long. Trimming removed 4 bases at V and 1 base at J, with 7 bases between. Germline assignment: CDR1 SGHTA and CDR2 FQGNSA. In DNA, the CDR3 is TGTGCCAGCAGCTCCAGGGTCCAAGAGACCCAGTACTTC. It yields the protein CASSSRVQETQYF.

V and J are TRBV18 and TRBJ2-3; D not resolved. Germline assignment: CDR1 KGHSH and CDR2 LQKENI. The CDR3 consists of 14 residues. V lost 3 bases and J lost 7, with 14 bases in between. DNA of the CDR3: TGTGCCAGCTCACCGAAGATGCGGTCCCATACGCAGTATTTT. It yields the protein CASSPKMRSHTQYF.

The V call is TRBV5-5, the J call TRBJ1-5; 8 nucleotides agree with TRBD1. CDR1 is SGHKS and CDR2 is YYEKEE in the germline V gene (reference sequence). Losses at the gene ends were 0 bases for V and 5 bases for J; bases not matched to a gene: 7. CDR3 length: 16 residues. The CDR3: CASSLAAGQGYQPQHF. The CDR3 bases are TGTGCCAGCAGCTTGGCAGCCGGACAGGGATATCAGCCCCAGCATTTT. Variable domain in full (rest from reference TRBV5-5 and TRBJ1-5): DAGVTQSPTHLIKTRGQQVTLRCSPISGHKSVSWYQQVLGQGPQFIFQYYEKEERGRGNFPDRFSARQFPNYSSELNVNALLLGDSALYLCASSLAAGQGYQPQHFGDGTRLSIL.

The chain recombines TRBV2 with TRBJ2-7; maybe TRBD2 (6 bases). The CDR3 length is 13 residues. In germline, CDR1 is SNHLY, CDR2 FYNNEI. The ends were cut back, 10 bases at V and 0 bases at J, with 13 bases in the middle. CDR3 DNA sequence: TGTGCCACCCAGGCGGGGTACTCCTACGAGCAGTACTTC. Its protein product is CATQAGYSYEQYF.

The CDR3 coding sequence is TGTGCCAGCAGGGTCTGGGACAGATTTAGCAATCAGCCCCAGCATTTT. Amino acid sequence: CASRVWDRFSNQPQHF. The chain uses TRBV25-1 and TRBJ1-5; 7 bases are a match to TRBD1. J was trimmed by 0 bases and V by 6 bases; bases with no gene match: 8. CDR1 MGHDK and CDR2 SYGVNS come from the germline V gene. This CDR3 has 16 amino acids.

The chain has TRBV24-1 and TRBJ1-3; weak D call: TRBD1 (6 bases). Germline CDR1 reads KGHDR; CDR2 reads SFDVKD. The CDR3 totals 17 residues. Between the trimmed V and J ends, which lost 3 bases and 0 bases, there was a span of 14 bases. CDR3 nucleotide sequence: TGTGCCACCAGTGATAATCACAGGGAAAACTCTGGAAACACCATATATTTT. Translation gives CATSDNHRENSGNTIYF.

This clone was counted at least ten times. This chain connects TRBV7-8 to TRBJ1-5, with D tentatively TRBD1 (5 bases). This CDR3 region has 15 residues. Germline V gene lookup returns CDR1 SGHVS and CDR2 FQNEAQ. V lost 5 bases, J lost 1 base, and 12 bases lay in between. The CDR3: CASSAAGQSNQPQHF. CDR3 DNA sequence: TGTGCCAGCAGCGCCGCTGGACAAAGCAATCAGCCCCAGCATTTT.

This clone was observed a few times. The chain carries TRBV18 and TRBJ1-1; D ambiguous. V was cut by 2 bases and J by 5 bases, with 15 bases left in between. Germline V lookup: CDR1 KGHSH, CDR2 LQKENI. This CDR3 comprises 15 residues. The CDR3 sequence: CASSPYTGRDTEAFF. For the CDR3, the DNA is TGTGCCAGCTCACCATATACCGGACGGGATACTGAAGCTTTCTTT.

The chain is built from TRBV25-1 and TRBJ1-4; no definite D call. Between the trimmed V and J ends, which lost 4 bases and 6 bases, there was a span of 6 bases. The CDR3 has 12 amino acids. Looked up from germline, CDR1 is MGHDK and CDR2 is SYGVNS. CDR3 region: CASSGTYEKLFF. The CDR3 bases are TGTGCCAGCAGTGGGACTTATGAAAAACTGTTTTTT.

The rearrangement links TRBV3-1 (or the pseudogene TRBV3-2) to TRBJ2-7, with D perhaps TRBD2 (5 bases). The CDR3 runs 14 residues. Deletions cut 4 bases from V and 0 bases from J, with 10 bases between. Germline V CDR1 and CDR2: LGHDT, YNNKEL (reference sequence). The CDR3 DNA reads as TGTGCCAGCAGCCTAGGAGGAGACTCCTACGAGCAGTACTTC. Its protein product is CASSLGGDSYEQYF.

The V and J genes are TRBV11-3 and TRBJ2-1; TRBD2 agrees at 10 bases. V shed 5 bases, J shed 6 bases, and the junction held 7 bases outside the gene matches. This CDR3 is built from 15 residues. The germline CDR1 and CDR2 sequences are SGHNT and YENEEA. The CDR3 is CASSLASGSFNEQFF. The CDR3 nucleotides read TGTGCCAGCAGCCTCGCTAGCGGGAGTTTCAATGAGCAGTTCTTC.